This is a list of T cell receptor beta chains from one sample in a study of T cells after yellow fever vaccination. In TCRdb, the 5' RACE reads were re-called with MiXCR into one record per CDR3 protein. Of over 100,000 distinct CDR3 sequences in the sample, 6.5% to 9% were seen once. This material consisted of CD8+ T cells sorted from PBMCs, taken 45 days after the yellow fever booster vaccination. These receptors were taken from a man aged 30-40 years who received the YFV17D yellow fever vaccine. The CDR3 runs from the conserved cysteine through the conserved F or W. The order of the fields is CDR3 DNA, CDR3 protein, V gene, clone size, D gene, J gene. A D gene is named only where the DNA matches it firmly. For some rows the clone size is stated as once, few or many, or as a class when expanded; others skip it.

DNA: TGTGCCTGGAGTTCCCTCGAGGGGGGGGAGACCCAGTACTTC; CDR3: CAWSSLEGGETQYF; V: TRBV30; size: many; D: -; J: TRBJ2-5
DNA: TGTGCAACAATCAGGGGGCGGCGCGGCTACACCTTC; CDR3: CATIRGRRGYTF; V: TRBV28; size: few; D: TRBD1; J: TRBJ1-2
DNA: TGCAGCGCTAGGGCGTTGTACCCCCACTACGAGCAGTACTTC; CDR3: CSARALYPHYEQYF; V: TRBV29-1; size: many; D: -; J: TRBJ2-7
DNA: TGTGCCTGGATGCTTAGCGGGGCCTACGAGCAGTACTTC; CDR3: CAWMLSGAYEQYF; V: TRBV30; size: -; D: TRBD2; J: TRBJ2-7
DNA: TGTGCCAGCAGCGTAGTAGCGGCTAGCACAGATACGCAGTATTTT; CDR3: CASSVVAASTDTQYF; V: TRBV9; size: many; D: -; J: TRBJ2-3
DNA: TGTGCCAGCAGCTTAGCTTGGACTAGCGGGAGGGGGACCGGGGAGCTGTTTTTT; CDR3: CASSLAWTSGRGTGELFF; V: TRBV7-2; size: few; D: TRBD2; J: TRBJ2-2
DNA: TGTGCCTGGAGTATCGCGGAGGAGGGCTACACCTTC; CDR3: CAWSIAEEGYTF; V: TRBV30; size: many; D: -; J: TRBJ1-2
DNA: TGTGCCAGCAGCTTAGGGAGGACTAGCGGGAGAGGGAGTAACATTCAGTACTTC; CDR3: CASSLGRTSGRGSNIQYF; V: TRBV7-8; size: many; D: TRBD2; J: TRBJ2-4
DNA: TGTGCCAGCAGCGTAGAGGAGCTGTCCTCTGGAAACACCATATATTTT; CDR3: CASSVEELSSGNTIYF; V: TRBV9; size: many; D: -; J: TRBJ1-3
DNA: TGTGCCAGCGGCCTCCGGTCCTACAATGAGCAGTTCTTC; CDR3: CASGLRSYNEQFF; V: TRBV5-6; size: -; D: -; J: TRBJ2-1
DNA: TGTGCCAGCAGTTACTATTTTCTGGGCACTGAAGCTTTCTTT; CDR3: CASSYYFLGTEAFF; V: TRBV6-5; size: -; D: -; J: TRBJ1-1
DNA: TGTGCCAGCAGCTATAGCGGGATTGGCGAGCAGTACTTC; CDR3: CASSYSGIGEQYF; V: TRBV12-3/TRBV12-4; size: many; D: TRBD2; J: TRBJ2-7
DNA: TGTGCCAGCAGCGTAGTCACGCGGGATGAGCAGTTCTTC; CDR3: CASSVVTRDEQFF; V: TRBV9; size: many; D: -; J: TRBJ2-1
DNA: TGTGCCAGCAGCAAATCTAGCGTCGGCACCGGGGAGCTGTTTTTT; CDR3: CASSKSSVGTGELFF; V: TRBV21-1; size: -; D: -; J: TRBJ2-2
DNA: TGTGCCAGCAGCGTAGGGAGACTGCCGATCGACACAGATACGCAGTATTTT; CDR3: CASSVGRLPIDTDTQYF; V: TRBV9; size: many; D: -; J: TRBJ2-3
DNA: TGCGCCACCGAATATGGGGAGACCCAGTACTTC; CDR3: CATEYGETQYF; V: TRBV10-1; size: many; D: -; J: TRBJ2-5
DNA: TGTGCCAGCAGCTTGCCCGCCGGGGTTGGGACTGAAGCTTTCTTT; CDR3: CASSLPAGVGTEAFF; V: TRBV5-4; size: few; D: -; J: TRBJ1-1
DNA: TGTGCCAGCAGCTTCGCGGGAGGGGGCGATGAGCAGTTCTTC; CDR3: CASSFAGGGDEQFF; V: TRBV5-5; size: -; D: TRBD2; J: TRBJ2-1
DNA: TGTGCCAGCAGATCTCCCCGGGACACCAACTACGAGCAGTACTTC; CDR3: CASRSPRDTNYEQYF; V: TRBV28; size: -; D: -; J: TRBJ2-7
DNA: TGTGCCACTTCCGACGCGAACACCGGGGAGCTGTTTTTT; CDR3: CATSDANTGELFF; V: TRBV6-6; size: many; D: -; J: TRBJ2-2
DNA: TGTGACAGCAGCCGATTAGAATTGGGAGTGAAGCACGAGCAGTACTTC; CDR3: CDSSRLELGVKHEQYF; V: TRBV7-9; size: many; D: -; J: TRBJ2-7
DNA: TGTGCCAGCAGCTTAGGTCAAAATGAGCAGTTCTTC; CDR3: CASSLGQNEQFF; V: TRBV7-9; size: few; D: -; J: TRBJ2-1
DNA: TGTGCCAGCAGTTTGACGGGACACGAGCAGTACTTC; CDR3: CASSLTGHEQYF; V: TRBV27; size: many; D: -; J: TRBJ2-7
DNA: TGTGCCAGCAGCTCACCCAGGGATTGGTCAGATACGCAGTATTTT; CDR3: CASSSPRDWSDTQYF; V: TRBV7-9; size: many; D: -; J: TRBJ2-3
DNA: TGTGCCAGCAGCTTTGGAGCGGGAGGGTACAATGAGCAGTTCTTC; CDR3: CASSFGAGGYNEQFF; V: TRBV7-2; size: many; D: TRBD2; J: TRBJ2-1
DNA: TGTGCCAGCAGTTACTCGAACGGGGCCAACAATGAGCAGTTCTTC; CDR3: CASSYSNGANNEQFF; V: TRBV6-5; size: many; D: -; J: TRBJ2-1
DNA: TGTGCCAGCAGTCCTCTAGCGGGAGAGCCCAATGAGCAGTTCTTC; CDR3: CASSPLAGEPNEQFF; V: TRBV6-4; size: few; D: TRBD2; J: TRBJ2-1
DNA: TGTGCCAGCAGCCCACTTACGGAAGAGCAGTTCTTC; CDR3: CASSPLTEEQFF; V: TRBV14; size: -; D: -; J: TRBJ2-1
DNA: TGTGCCAGCAGAGAGTCTGGAAAAGAGACCCAGTACTTC; CDR3: CASRESGKETQYF; V: TRBV2; size: few; D: -; J: TRBJ2-5
DNA: TGTGCCAGCAGCAAAGCATCACGTAGAGGATCAGATACGCAGTATTTT; CDR3: CASSKASRRGSDTQYF; V: TRBV21-1; size: few; D: -; J: TRBJ2-3
DNA: TGTGCCAGCAGCTTCTCCAGGGATCAAGAGACCCAGTACTTC; CDR3: CASSFSRDQETQYF; V: TRBV7-9; size: many; D: -; J: TRBJ2-5
DNA: TGTGCCAGCAGTGCGCGGGACAGGGTCTACGAGCAGTACTTC; CDR3: CASSARDRVYEQYF; V: TRBV27; size: many; D: TRBD1; J: TRBJ2-7
DNA: TGTGCCAGCAGCTTAGTCGAGTACAATGAGCAGTTCTTC; CDR3: CASSLVEYNEQFF; V: TRBV7-2; size: -; D: -; J: TRBJ2-1
DNA: TGTGCCACCAGCAGAGATGTAGGACTGGGGGCCAATGAGCAGTTCTTC; CDR3: CATSRDVGLGANEQFF; V: TRBV15; size: many; D: -; J: TRBJ2-1
DNA: TGTGCCAGCATAAGTAGTGAGACGCTTACAAGCGAGCAGTTCTTC; CDR3: CASISSETLTSEQFF; V: TRBV2; size: many; D: -; J: TRBJ2-1
DNA: TGCAGTGCTAGAGATTTTACAGGTCAGCCTGTCGAGCAGTACTTC; CDR3: CSARDFTGQPVEQYF; V: TRBV20-1; size: many; D: -; J: TRBJ2-7
DNA: TGTGCCAGCAGCGGGCGAGGCTACACCTTC; CDR3: CASSGRGYTF; V: TRBV9; size: few; D: -; J: TRBJ1-2
DNA: TGCAGCGTTGAAGGAGGGAGCGGGTACGAGCAGTACTTC; CDR3: CSVEGGSGYEQYF; V: TRBV29-1; size: many; D: -; J: TRBJ2-7
DNA: TGTGCCAGCAGTTTACAGGCCGGGACAGGGCAAGAGACCCAGTACTTC; CDR3: CASSLQAGTGQETQYF; V: TRBV27; size: -; D: TRBD1; J: TRBJ2-5
DNA: TGTGCCAGCAGGACAGATAACACAGATACGCAGTATTTT; CDR3: CASRTDNTDTQYF; V: TRBV2; size: many; D: -; J: TRBJ2-3
DNA: TGTGCCAGCAGCGGGCCGGGGACAGGGGGCCTACGGCAGACTGTCAATGAGCAGTTCTTC; CDR3: CASSGPGTGGLRQTVNEQFF; V: TRBV9; size: few; D: TRBD1; J: TRBJ2-1
DNA: TGTGCCAGCTCCAGACAGGCAGCAAGCACAGATACGCAGTATTTT; CDR3: CASSRQAASTDTQYF; V: TRBV12-3/TRBV12-4; size: many; D: -; J: TRBJ2-3
DNA: TGTGCCAGCAGTTTTTCCCCGGGACTAGCGGGCTACGAGCAGTACTTC; CDR3: CASSFSPGLAGYEQYF; V: TRBV27; size: many; D: TRBD2; J: TRBJ2-7
DNA: TGTGCCAGCAGCCAGAATGGAGGCGGGGAGCTGTTTTTT; CDR3: CASSQNGGGELFF; V: TRBV9; size: many; D: -; J: TRBJ2-2
DNA: TGTGCCAGCAGCTTAAAGTTCCCCCCGGGACAGGGAAAGCAGTTCTTC; CDR3: CASSLKFPPGQGKQFF; V: TRBV7-9; size: -; D: TRBD1; J: TRBJ2-1
DNA: TGCAGCGTCGACCCGAAGGGGAGGGTACTGGGCAATGAGCAGTTCTTC; CDR3: CSVDPKGRVLGNEQFF; V: TRBV29-1; size: many; D: TRBD2; J: TRBJ2-1
DNA: TGTGCCAGCAGCACCGGGCCCCATCCCGGGGAGCTGTTTTTT; CDR3: CASSTGPHPGELFF; V: TRBV12-3/TRBV12-4; size: few; D: -; J: TRBJ2-2
DNA: TGTGCCAGCAGCGTAGTGGGGGGGCTGGGGGATGAGCAGTTCTTC; CDR3: CASSVVGGLGDEQFF; V: TRBV9; size: -; D: -; J: TRBJ2-1
DNA: TGCGCCAGCAGCTTGGAAGTCGCGGGGTCTAGCGGGGGGGAGCAGTACTTC; CDR3: CASSLEVAGSSGGEQYF; V: TRBV5-1; size: -; D: TRBD2; J: TRBJ2-7
DNA: TGCGCCAGCAGCAACCAGGGGGGTGAGCAGTTCTTC; CDR3: CASSNQGGEQFF; V: TRBV4-1; size: -; D: -; J: TRBJ2-1
DNA: TGCAGCGTTGAACAAGGGGAAGGGACCTACGAGCAGTACTTC; CDR3: CSVEQGEGTYEQYF; V: TRBV29-1; size: many; D: -; J: TRBJ2-7
DNA: TGCGCCAGCAGCTTGACCCGGGGACTACAAACAAATGAGCAGTTCTTC; CDR3: CASSLTRGLQTNEQFF; V: TRBV5-1; size: many; D: TRBD2; J: TRBJ2-1
DNA: TGCAGCGCCAGGGGACGGAGCACTGAAGCTTTCTTT; CDR3: CSARGRSTEAFF; V: TRBV29-1; size: many; D: -; J: TRBJ1-1
DNA: TGCAGTGCTAGCGGCTCTGAGCAGTTCTTC; CDR3: CSASGSEQFF; V: TRBV20-1; size: few; D: -; J: TRBJ2-1
DNA: TGCAGCGTTGAACTCCAGACCTACGAGCAGTACTTC; CDR3: CSVELQTYEQYF; V: TRBV29-1; size: many; D: -; J: TRBJ2-7